This T cell receptor (beta chain) was found in a study of beta chain features in type 1 diabetes. Study-level results: In these data, an HLA type influence on TCRB rearrangement remained unresolved. Compared with healthy donors, patients appeared to share more similar naive, central memory and regulatory TCRB repertoires. In type 1 diabetes patients, VDJ junctions had fewer insertions; deletions at these junctions were more frequent.

On this clone: The antigen is undetermined.

Deletions cut 0 bases from V and 0 bases from J, with 12 bases between. This CDR3 contains 17 residues. CDR1 MNHEY and CDR2 SMNVEV come from the germline V gene (reference sequence). The sequenced template was cDNA made from the entire isolated RNA. Repertoires were generated with immunoSEQ multiplex PCR, while TCRdb's copy carries only in-frame clones and drops some. The sample has about 620,000 clones, roughly 15% seen once. The source of this sequence is a man younger than 35 in good health. The material sequenced was naive CD4+ T cells from blood. V usage is TRBV27 and J usage is TRBJ2-1; no definite D call. The CDR3 sequence is CASSLSWQANSYNEQFF. For the CDR3, the DNA is TGTGCCAGCAGTTTATCGTGGCAGGCGAACTCCTACAATGAGCAGTTCTTC.